Shown below are 18 T cell receptor beta chains from a single sample sequenced in a study of T-cell memory formation after mild COVID-19. One entry per CDR3 protein results from TCRdb running MiXCR on the 5' RACE reads. The table includes fewer than 250,000 distinct CDR3 sequences, more than 25% detected once. Source material: PBMCs or a T cell subset sorted from them (not recorded which). The receptor set was obtained from an adult woman who had mild COVID-19 (a few samples of this study predate the infection). Cell type and time point are not known.

This clonotype has more than one count but fewer than ten. This chain connects TRBV15 to TRBJ1-4; a weak D match, TRBD1 (5 bases). CDR1 is LNHNV and CDR2 is YYDKDF in the germline V gene (reference sequence). The CDR3 has 14 residues. The V end was cut by 0 bases, the J end by 7 bases, with 9 bases between. For the CDR3, the DNA is TGTGCCACCAGCAGAGATCTCCAGGGTGAAAAACTGTTTTTT. This sequence encodes CATSRDLQGEKLFF. The variable domain in full, completed from reference TRBV15 and TRBJ1-4, reads DAMVIQNPRYQVTQFGKPVTLSCSQTLNHNVMYWYQQKSSQAPKLLFHYYDKDFNNEADTPDNFQSRRPNTSFCFLDIRSPGLGDTAMYLCATSRDLQGEKLFFGSGTQLSVL.

The chain couples TRBV6-2 or TRBV6-3 to TRBJ2-1, with TRBD2 matching over 15 bases. The CDR3 consists of 17 residues. J gave up 10 bases and V 2 bases, and 9 bases lay outside the gene matches. Germline V lookup: CDR1 MNHEY, CDR2 SVGEGT. Written as DNA, the CDR3 is TGTGCCAGCAGTTACAATCCCGGGACTAGCGGGAGGAGCGAGCAGTTCTTC. Translation gives CASSYNPGTSGRSEQFF.

The V gene is TRBV7-2, the J gene TRBJ2-7; D might be TRBD1 (5 bases). Germline V gene sequence: CDR1 SGHTA, CDR2 FQGNSA. The CDR3 consists of 14 residues. V was shortened by 3 bases and J by 4 bases, with 13 bases between the two germline ends. The CDR3 loop is CASSFLRQGYEQYF. CDR3 DNA: TGTGCCAGCAGCTTTCTGAGGCAGGGTTACGAGCAGTACTTC. Filled out from reference TRBV7-2 and TRBJ2-7, the complete variable domain reads GAGVSQSPSNKVTEKGKDVELRCDPISGHTALYWYRQSLGQGLEFLIYFQGNSAPDKSGLPSDRFSAERTGGSVSTLTIQRTQQEDSAVYLCASSFLRQGYEQYFGPGTRLTVT.

The chain couples TRBV12-3 or TRBV12-4 to TRBJ2-1, with TRBD2 matching over 10 bases. The CDR3 runs 15 residues. After removal of 7 bases from V and 5 bases from J, the junction contained 8 bases not matched to a gene. CDR3 sequence reads: CASTLGSGRDNEQFF. In DNA form, the CDR3 reads TGTGCCAGCACCTTGGGCAGCGGGAGGGACAATGAGCAGTTCTTC.

This clonotype has only a few counts. V is TRBV18 and J is TRBJ2-1; tentatively, D is TRBD2 (5 bases). The CDR3 is 14 amino acids. The V gene lost 3 bases and the J gene lost 8 bases, with 14 bases spanning the gap. CDR1 and CDR2 (germline): KGHSH, LQKENI. CDR3 sequence: CASSPPSILDEQFF. For the CDR3, the DNA is TGTGCCAGCTCACCTCCTAGCATCCTCGATGAGCAGTTCTTC.

The CDR3 DNA is TGTGCCAGCAGCCCGTACCAGTCCAGGGGAAACGCTGGCTACACCTTC. Encoded protein: CASSPYQSRGNAGYTF. The rearrangement joins TRBV7-2 to TRBJ1-2, with a weak D call TRBD1 (6 bases). V gave up 5 bases and J gave up 7 bases, with 23 bases separating them. This CDR3 is built from 16 residues. CDR1 and CDR2 (germline): SGHTA, FQGNSA.

V is TRBV4-3 and J is TRBJ2-1, with 11 nucleotides matching TRBD2. J was trimmed by 3 bases and V by 3 bases; bases with no gene match: 4. The CDR3 length is 16 residues. Germline CDR1 LGHNA, CDR2 YSLEER. This CDR3 is CASSQTLAGGYNEQFF. The CDR3 coding sequence is TGCGCCAGCAGCCAGACGCTAGCGGGAGGCTACAATGAGCAGTTCTTC.

This clonotype has more than one count but fewer than ten. The chain joins TRBV20-1 to TRBJ2-7, with 11 positions matching TRBD2. This CDR3 has 17 amino acids. Germline lookup yields CDR1 DFQATT and CDR2 SNEGSKA (reference sequence). J gave up 0 bases and V 0 bases, and 7 bases lay outside the gene matches. CDR3: CSARDPTSGGPSYEQYF. Written as DNA, the CDR3 is TGCAGTGCTAGAGATCCCACTAGCGGGGGCCCCTCCTACGAGCAGTACTTC.

This clonotype was counted between two and nine times. CDR3 sequence (DNA): TGTGCCAGCAGCCCGCCGGGACGGACCGGGGAGCTGTTTTTT. Translating it yields CASSPPGRTGELFF. This chain links TRBV7-6 with TRBJ2-2; D is tentatively TRBD1 or TRBD2 (5 bases each). Germline V gene lookup returns CDR1 SGHVS and CDR2 FNYEAQ. The CDR3 contains 14 residues. V lost 5 bases and J lost 5, with 12 bases in between.

There are a few counts of this clonotype. The gene calls are TRBV7-8 and TRBJ2-5; perhaps TRBD1 as D (6 bases). The germline V gene encodes CDR1 SGHVS and CDR2 FQNEAQ. This CDR3 region has 18 residues. V lost 0 bases and J lost 0, with 17 bases in between. CDR3 loop: CASSLARPYRTDQETQYF. The CDR3 bases are TGTGCCAGCAGCTTAGCCCGACCGTATCGGACAGACCAAGAGACCCAGTACTTC. Filled out from reference TRBV7-8 and TRBJ2-5, the complete variable domain reads GAGVSQSPRYKVAKRGQDVALRCDPISGHVSLFWYQQALGQGPEFLTYFQNEAQLDKSGLPSDRFFAERPEGSVSTLKIQRTQQEDSAVYLCASSLARPYRTDQETQYFGPGTRLLVL.

This chain joins TRBV20-1 and TRBJ1-2; weak D call: TRBD1 (6 bases). V lost 1 base and J lost 12, with 15 bases in between. The CDR3 has 12 residues. The germline CDR1 and CDR2 sequences are DFQATT and SNEGSKA (reference sequence). CDR3 residues: CSARVGTTEHTF. In nucleotides, the CDR3 is TGCAGTGCTAGAGTCGGGACAACGGAACACACCTTC.

V usage is TRBV7-9 and J usage is TRBJ2-3; the match to TRBD1 covers 9 bases. The junction had 4 bases not matched to a gene; V was cut back by 5 bases and J by 4 bases. This CDR3 is 14 amino acids long. In germline, CDR1 is SEHNR, CDR2 FQNEAQ (reference sequence). The CDR3 DNA is TGTGCCAGCAGCCCTACAGGGGGCCCAGATACGCAGTATTTT. Amino acid sequence: CASSPTGGPDTQYF.

This chain links TRBV20-1 with TRBJ1-2; the D is unclear. Trimming shortened V by 6 bases and J by 8 bases, and 25 bases separated the two germline ends. Germline V gene lookup returns CDR1 DFQATT and CDR2 SNEGSKA (reference sequence). The CDR3 is 15 amino acids. CDR3 in DNA: TGCAGTGCCGCGCGAGAGGGAGCGATACGCAGGGGCTACACCTTC. Translation gives CSAAREGAIRRGYTF.

Ten or more counts support this clonotype. The gene calls are TRBV12-3 or TRBV12-4 and TRBJ2-5; D perhaps matches TRBD2 (7 bases). Trimming removed 3 bases from V and 3 bases from J, with 11 bases in between. CDR3 size: 14 residues. CDR3 nucleotides: TGTGCCAGCAGTTTGTCGGGGGGCAAAGAGACCCAGTACTTC. This translates into CASSLSGGKETQYF.

This clonotype has ten or more counts. V is TRBV11-2 and J is TRBJ2-1, with TRBD2 as a possible D gene (5 bases). Trimming left V 4 bases short and J 2 bases short, with 12 bases between. Germline CDR1 and CDR2: SGHAT and FQNNGV. The CDR3 has 15 residues. CDR3 residues: CASSSVATPYNEQFF. CDR3 nucleotide sequence: TGTGCCAGCAGCTCAGTAGCGACCCCCTACAATGAGCAGTTCTTC.

This clonotype was observed a handful of times. The chain's CDR3 is CASSYGGGGLRGAFF. CDR3 coding DNA: TGTGCCAGCAGCTACGGGGGCGGCGGACTTAGGGGAGCTTTCTTT. The rearrangement links TRBV5-5 to TRBJ1-1; TRBD1 might be the D (6 bases). The germline V gene encodes CDR1 SGHKS and CDR2 YYEKEE (reference sequence). V was shortened by 3 bases and J by 10 bases, with 22 bases between the two germline ends. This CDR3 has 15 residues. Looking up the rest from reference TRBV5-5 and TRBJ1-1 gives the full variable domain: DAGVTQSPTHLIKTRGQQVTLRCSPISGHKSVSWYQQVLGQGPQFIFQYYEKEERGRGNFPDRFSARQFPNYSSELNVNALLLGDSALYLCASSYGGGGLRGAFFGQGTRLTVV.

Of note for this clonotype: This CDR3 fails to terminate in the conserved phenylalanine or tryptophan, so it likely reflects a read error. The rearrangement uses TRBV5-1 and TRBJ2-5; 9 bases line up with TRBD2. Trimming cost V 4 bases and J 5 bases; bases outside gene matches: 12. The CDR3 is made up of 16 amino acids. The germline gives CDR1 SGHRS, CDR2 YFSETQ. CDR3 nucleotide sequence: TGCGCCAGCAGCCCATGGGGAGCGGGAGGACGGGAGACCCAGTACTCC. It specifies CASSPWGAGGRETQYS.

This clonotype was observed at least ten times. The chain recombines TRBV7-3 with TRBJ2-3, with 9 bases aligning to TRBD2. The ends lost 0 bases at V and 7 bases at J; junction bases unmatched: 5. The germline V gene has CDR1 SGHTA and CDR2 FQGTGA. The CDR3 is 15 residues long. The CDR3 region has the DNA TGTGCCAGCAGCTTAACGGCGGGGGGGCAATATACGCAGTATTTT. Translating it yields CASSLTAGGQYTQYF.